The following is a T cell receptor (beta chain) sequence with its context. What it binds is not known. At one boundary the junction diverges from the germline segment, which might be a read error. This entry comes from a study of glioma-infiltrating T cells. Turning to the study itself: Roughly 990,000 peripheral T cells were targeted at about 4.5- to 11-fold coverage.

The study, taken as a whole, reports: Only very few CDR3 sequences appeared in both tissue and blood. Signature shared blood CDR3 motifs were enriched in low-divergence and depleted in high-divergence patients. Non-neoplastic patients had below-expected tissue-blood divergence, while all gliomas exceeded expectation.

The iRepertoire nested amplicon-rescue multiplex PCR amplified TCR alpha and beta CDR3s from RNA. TCRdb reanalysed the multiplex PCR reads using MiXCR and keeps one entry per CDR3 protein. The sample holds around 350,000 distinct CDR3 sequences; 41% are singletons and the top ten take around 12%. Sequenced material: glioma tissue, nonneoplastic brain tissue, or PBMCs (not recorded which). The TCR sequence derives from a human donor with low-grade glioma or glioblastoma, undergoing nonglioma brain surgery, or in good health (not recorded which).

CDR3 in DNA: TGTGCCAGCAGCACCGTAACAGGTTTCCCTAATGGAAAACTGTTTTTT. Translating gives CASSTVTGFPNGKLFF. The chain has TRBV7-3 and TRBJ1-4, with D possibly TRBD1 on 5 matching bases. The CDR3 has 16 residues. Germline CDR1 and CDR2: SGHTA and FQGTGA. The whole variable domain, filled in from reference TRBV7-3 and TRBJ1-4, reads GAGVSQTPSNKVTEKGKYVELRCDPISGHTALYWYRQSLGQGPEFLIYFQGTGAADDSGLPNDRFFAVRPEGSVSTLKIQRTERGDSAVYLCASSTVTGFPNGKLFFGSGTQLSVL.